The 32 T cell receptor beta chains given below trace back to one sample, sequenced in a study of shared clonotypes between healthy human individuals. Assay: immunoSEQ multiplex PCR; the TCRdb copy retains only in-frame clones and omits some. The repertoire holds more than 2,000,000 clones, about 92% seen once, with around 0.4% in the top ten. What was sequenced was naive CD4+ T cells from PBMCs. Subset noted: CD45RA+ positively selected. The origin of the receptors is a man aged 18 to 35 in good health. Some clones in this sample may be carry-over from other donors' samples.

Concerning this clone itself: The sample carries other DNA sequences with the same CDR3. In DNA form, the CDR3 reads TGTGCCAGCAGTTTACGGCAGGGGGGCTACACCTTC. This translates into CASSLRQGGYTF. The rearrangement uses TRBV28 and TRBJ1-2, with D tentatively TRBD1 (6 bases). Deletions cut 2 bases from V and 8 bases from J, with 9 bases between. Germline CDR1 and CDR2: MDHEN and SYDVKM. This CDR3 comprises 12 residues.

CDR3 in DNA: TGTGCCAGCAGCTCTGCCGGGACCAGGGGCACAGATACGCAGTATTTT. Its translation: CASSSAGTRGTDTQYF. The rearrangement links TRBV7-2 to TRBJ2-3, with D possibly called TRBD1 or TRBD2 (5 bases each). The CDR3 totals 16 residues. V lost 4 bases and J 1 base, leaving 15 bases between the germline ends. Germline V gives CDR1 SGHTA, CDR2 FQGNSA.

The J gene is TRBJ1-3, the V gene TRBV6-1; D is undetermined. The V gene's germline CDR1 is MNHNS and CDR2 SASEGT. The CDR3 contains 14 residues. Trimming shortened V by 6 bases and J by 5 bases, and 14 bases separated the two germline ends. As DNA, the CDR3 is TGTGCCAGCAGCCCCTTTGCCACCCGAAACACCATATATTTT. It codes for CASSPFATRNTIYF.

V is TRBV28 and J is TRBJ1-1; possible D gene TRBD1, 5 bases. Germline CDR1 reads MDHEN; CDR2 reads SYDVKM. The CDR3 totals 14 residues. Trimming shortened V by 8 bases and J by 0 bases, and 13 bases separated the two germline ends. The CDR3 reads CASVSGAMNTEAFF. The CDR3 DNA is TGTGCCAGCGTCTCTGGGGCTATGAACACTGAAGCTTTCTTT.

The V gene is TRBV7-8, the J gene TRBJ1-1, with 9 bases lining up with TRBD1. V was clipped by 3 bases and J by 0 bases; unmatched bases: 11. Germline loops: CDR1 SGHVS, CDR2 FQNEAQ. The CDR3 runs to 18 residues. CDR3 sequence reads: CASSLGRTGDFMNTEAFF. In DNA form, the CDR3 reads TGTGCCAGCAGCTTGGGCCGGACAGGGGACTTCATGAACACTGAAGCTTTCTTT.

The chain has TRBV15 and TRBJ1-1; 9 bases line up with TRBD1. V gave up 3 bases and J gave up 11 bases; unmatched junction bases: 16. This CDR3 comprises 16 residues. Germline V gene lookup returns CDR1 LNHNV and CDR2 YYDKDF (reference sequence). CDR3 amino acids: CATSRVDRGGVLEAFF. The CDR3 DNA is TGTGCCACCAGCAGGGTTGACAGGGGGGGAGTATTAGAGGCTTTCTTT.

V gene TRBV10-1 combines with J gene TRBJ2-7, with 9 bases that match TRBD2. The CDR3 is 15 amino acids. Looked up from germline, CDR1 is WNHNN and CDR2 is SYGVQD (reference sequence). J was trimmed by 4 bases and V by 3 bases; bases with no gene match: 7. CDR3 sequence: CASSDTRSGSYEQYF. Written as DNA, the CDR3 is TGCGCCAGCAGTGACACCCGTAGCGGGAGTTACGAGCAGTACTTC.

V gene TRBV7-9 combines with J gene TRBJ1-1, with 7 bases matching TRBD1. This CDR3 region has 17 residues. From germline, CDR1 is SEHNR and CDR2 FQNEAQ (reference sequence). V lost 0 bases and J lost 4; bases outside the gene matches: 11. CDR3 DNA: TGTGCCAGCAGCTTAGCCCCAGGGGGTTATAGTATCACTGAAGCTTTCTTT. Protein: CASSLAPGGYSITEAFF.

Points on this clone: Other DNA sequences in this sample translate to the same CDR3. The rearrangement links TRBV10-3 to TRBJ2-2; 10 bases line up with TRBD2. Germline V gives CDR1 ENHRY, CDR2 SYGVKD. V lost 6 bases to trimming and J lost 0 bases; unmatched junction nucleotides: 1. CDR3 length: 15 amino acids. CDR3: CAISGLAANTGELFF. The DNA of the CDR3 is TGTGCCATCAGCGGACTAGCGGCGAACACCGGGGAGCTGTTTTTT.

This chain connects TRBV11-2 to TRBJ2-5; a weak D match, TRBD2 (6 bases). V shed 6 bases and J shed 5 bases, with 22 bases lying between them. The CDR3 has 16 residues. Germline lookup yields CDR1 SGHAT and CDR2 FQNNGV. The CDR3 protein is CASSRGGGTSRETQYF. The CDR3 nucleotides read TGTGCCAGCAGTCGAGGTGGAGGGACCTCCAGGGAGACCCAGTACTTC.

The chain has TRBV5-6 and TRBJ1-2, with TRBD1 matching 7 bases. Unmatched junction bases numbered 3, after V lost 4 bases and J lost 3 bases. CDR1 SGHDT and CDR2 YYEEEE come from the germline V gene. The CDR3 runs 13 residues. The CDR3 nucleotides are TGTGCCAGCAGCCCGGGACAGTACTATGGCTACACCTTC. This codes for CASSPGQYYGYTF. Together with reference TRBV5-6 and TRBJ1-2, the CDR3 gives the full variable domain: DAGVTQSPTHLIKTRGQQVTLRCSPKSGHDTVSWYQQALGQGPQFIFQYYEEEERQRGNFPDRFSGHQFPNYSSELNVNALLLGDSALYLCASSPGQYYGYTFGSGTRLTVV.

There are a few counts of this clone. The chain links TRBV29-1 to TRBJ1-5; the match to TRBD1 covers 7 bases. There are 15 residues in the CDR3. The J segment lost 7 bases and the V segment lost 2 bases, leaving 11 bases of the junction unmatched. Per the germline V gene, CDR1 is SQVTM and CDR2 is ANQGSEA. As DNA, the CDR3 is TGCAGCGTTGAAAGTCCGACAGGGAGGTCGCAGCCCCAGCATTTT. Translation gives CSVESPTGRSQPQHF.

This rearrangement joins TRBV30 to TRBJ2-1; TRBD2 is a possible D gene (7 bases). The CDR3 totals 14 residues. The germline V and J ends were trimmed by 5 bases and 8 bases, with 19 bases remaining between them. The germline CDR1 and CDR2 sequences are GTSNPN and SVGIG (reference sequence). The CDR3 nucleotides are TGTGCCTGGTCGAGGGGGAGGGCAAAGGATGAGCAGTTCTTC. Translation: CAWSRGRAKDEQFF.

The chain recombines TRBV7-9 with TRBJ1-5, with TRBD1 as a possible D gene (5 bases). The germline CDR1 and CDR2 sequences are SEHNR and FQNEAQ (reference sequence). V lost 3 bases, J lost 2 bases, and 11 bases lay in between. The CDR3 spans 15 residues. CDR3 sequence (DNA): TGTGCCAGCAGCTTCGGGGCGAACGGCAATCAGCCCCAGCATTTT. Amino acid sequence: CASSFGANGNQPQHF.

V and J are TRBV9 and TRBJ2-4; no firm D call. The CDR3 spans 11 residues. Germline lookup yields CDR1 SGDLS and CDR2 YYNGEE. Trimming took 3 bases from V and 9 from J, leaving 7 bases between them. This chain's CDR3 is CASSGDGIQYF. CDR3 DNA: TGTGCCAGCAGCGGGGATGGCATTCAGTACTTC. Together with reference TRBV9 and TRBJ2-4, the CDR3 gives the full variable domain: DSGVTQTPKHLITATGQRVTLRCSPRSGDLSVYWYQQSLDQGLQFLIQYYNGEERAKGNILERFSAQQFPDLHSELNLSSLELGDSALYFCASSGDGIQYFGAGTRLSVL.

CDR3 residues: CASRITSGSLYEQYF. For the CDR3, the DNA is TGTGCCAGTAGGATAACTAGCGGGAGTTTGTACGAGCAGTACTTC. This chain connects TRBV19 to TRBJ2-7; 11 positions agree with TRBD2. This CDR3 is built from 15 residues. With V trimmed by 6 bases and J by 4 bases, 8 bases remained unmatched. Germline V gene sequence: CDR1 LNHDA, CDR2 SQIVND (reference sequence).

In this sample, this clone turned up once. The rearrangement joins TRBV6-5 to TRBJ1-1, with D hard to call. CDR1 MNHEY and CDR2 SVGAGI come from the germline V gene. CDR3 size: 13 residues. V was trimmed by 7 bases and J by 4 bases, leaving 13 bases between them. CDR3 amino acids: CASNPYLGTEAFF. The CDR3 DNA sequence: TGTGCCAGCAACCCGTATCTGGGCACTGAAGCTTTCTTT.

The chain links TRBV5-8 to TRBJ2-5, with a possible D match to TRBD2 (5 bases). The CDR3 loop spans 16 amino acids. V lost 4 bases and J 0 bases, leaving 16 bases between the germline ends. Looked up from germline, CDR1 is SGHTS and CDR2 is YDEGEE. The CDR3 here is CASSEGPGDYQETQYF. CDR3 DNA: TGTGCCAGCAGCGAGGGCCCAGGAGATTACCAAGAGACCCAGTACTTC. The entire variable domain, with the rest obtained from reference TRBV5-8 and TRBJ2-5, is as follows: EAGVTQSPTHLIKTRGQQATLRCSPISGHTSVYWYQQALGLGLQFLLWYDEGEERNRGNFPPRFSGRQFPNYSSELNVNALELEDSALYLCASSEGPGDYQETQYFGPGTRLLVL.

A few counts support this clone. V usage is TRBV28 and J usage is TRBJ1-4; possible D gene TRBD1, 5 bases. The CDR3 is 15 residues long. V was pared by 2 bases and J by 6 bases, with 13 bases between. Germline CDR1 MDHEN, CDR2 SYDVKM. CDR3 residues: CASSLKGAAHEKLFF. The CDR3 nucleotides are TGTGCCAGCAGTTTAAAAGGGGCGGCGCATGAAAAACTGTTTTTT.

This chain joins TRBV28 and TRBJ2-2; D may be TRBD1 (5 bases). V lost 5 bases to trimming and J lost 5 bases, with 18 bases between them. The germline CDR1 and CDR2 sequences are MDHEN and SYDVKM. This CDR3 has 16 amino acids. The CDR3 DNA reads TGTGCCAGCAGTCCTTCTGACAGCCCCCGGACCGGGGAGCTGTTTTTT. Translated: CASSPSDSPRTGELFF.

This chain uses TRBV9 with TRBJ1-1; the D gene is possibly TRBD1 (5 bases). From germline, CDR1 is SGDLS and CDR2 YYNGEE. CDR3 length: 14 residues. The V gene lost 2 bases and the J gene lost 4 bases, with 12 bases spanning the gap. The CDR3 loop reads CASSVGGRRTEAFF. The CDR3 bases are TGTGCCAGCAGCGTGGGGGGGAGGCGCACTGAAGCTTTCTTT.

This clone was seen just once. The sample has other DNA sequences that encode this CDR3 too. The chain employs TRBV28 and TRBJ1-2, with D uncertain. The V end lost 2 bases, the J end lost 2 bases, and 6 bases lay between the germline ends. This CDR3 has 13 amino acids. Germline V gene data show CDR1 as MDHEN and CDR2 as SYDVKM. The CDR3 region is CASSLGGNYGYTF. The CDR3 DNA sequence: TGTGCCAGCAGTTTAGGCGGGAACTATGGCTACACCTTC.

The genes are TRBV6-5 and TRBJ2-7; D is unresolved. Germline values: CDR1 MNHEY, CDR2 SVGAGI. Between the trimmed V and J ends, which lost 6 bases and 1 base, there was a span of 10 bases. This CDR3 is 13 amino acids long. This CDR3 reads CASRSPRSYEQYF. The CDR3 nucleotides are TGTGCCAGCAGGTCGCCGAGGTCCTACGAGCAGTACTTC.

The chain has TRBV15 and TRBJ2-5, with D perhaps matching TRBD1 (7 bases). The CDR3 has 13 amino acids. Germline V CDR1 and CDR2: LNHNV, YYDKDF (reference sequence). Trimming took off 5 bases at V and 7 bases at J, with 14 bases between the two ends. The CDR3 protein is CATSPRQGGTQYF. CDR3 nucleotides: TGTGCCACCAGCCCCCGACAGGGAGGGACCCAGTACTTC.

This chain links TRBV5-4 with TRBJ2-5; unclear D gene. This CDR3 has 14 amino acids. The germline V gene encodes CDR1 SGHNT and CDR2 YYREEE (reference sequence). The V gene lost 4 bases and the J gene lost 1 base, with 11 bases spanning the gap. The CDR3 region has the DNA TGTGCCAGCAGCCTTTCGTTGGCCCAAGAGACCCAGTACTTC. This encodes CASSLSLAQETQYF.

The rearrangement uses TRBV7-2 and TRBJ2-1; unclear D gene. The CDR3 totals 14 residues. From germline, CDR1 is SGHTA and CDR2 FQGNSA. Trimming removed 1 base from V and 9 bases from J, with 13 bases in between. This chain's CDR3 is CASSLGTIGGEQFF. For the CDR3, the DNA is TGTGCCAGCAGCTTAGGAACCATAGGTGGTGAGCAGTTCTTC.

This chain connects TRBV7-6 to TRBJ1-5; possible D gene TRBD1, 5 bases. Germline assignment: CDR1 SGHVS and CDR2 FNYEAQ. The CDR3 length is 13 residues. V was trimmed by 4 bases and J by 4 bases, leaving 8 bases between them. CDR3 nucleotide sequence: TGTGCCAGCAGCTCCAGGGAGAATCAGCCCCAGCATTTT. Its protein is CASSSRENQPQHF.

The V and J genes are TRBV7-2 and TRBJ2-3; 7 bases agree with TRBD1. The germline V gene encodes CDR1 SGHTA and CDR2 FQGNSA. V trimming: 2 bases; J trimming: 2 bases; junction bases outside the gene matches: 7. The CDR3 sequence is 16 residues long. For the CDR3, the DNA is TGTGCCAGCAGCTTACGGGACAGAATAGACACAGATACGCAGTATTTT. Amino acid sequence: CASSLRDRIDTDTQYF.

This sequence joins TRBV29-1 and TRBJ2-7; D is perhaps TRBD1 (7 bases). Trimming shortened V by 6 bases and J by 0 bases, and 12 bases separated the two germline ends. Germline V gene data show CDR1 as SQVTM and CDR2 as ANQGSEA. The CDR3 has 13 amino acids. The CDR3 reads CSVAGQRSYEQYF. CDR3 nucleotides: TGCAGCGTGGCGGGACAGCGCTCCTACGAGCAGTACTTC.

Comments on this clone: Other DNA sequences in the same sample also yield this CDR3. The chain employs TRBV10-3 and TRBJ2-3; D is ambiguous. Trimming left V 2 bases short and J 0 bases short, with 9 bases between. The CDR3 runs to 15 residues. Germline assignment: CDR1 ENHRY and CDR2 SYGVKD. Written as DNA, the CDR3 is TGTGCCATCAGTGAGGGGCAGACTAGCACAGATACGCAGTATTTT. Its protein product is CAISEGQTSTDTQYF.

V is TRBV7-9 and J is TRBJ1-4, with D tentatively TRBD1 (5 bases). From germline, CDR1 is SEHNR and CDR2 FQNEAQ (reference sequence). This CDR3 is 15 amino acids long. Trimming shortened V by 7 bases and J by 4 bases, and 16 bases separated the two germline ends. CDR3 sequence reads: CASNFGTGYNEKLFF. For the CDR3, the DNA is TGTGCCAGCAACTTTGGGACGGGGTATAATGAAAAACTGTTTTTT.

The rearrangement uses TRBV7-2 and TRBJ2-3; TRBD2 matches 7 bases. Germline V gene lookup returns CDR1 SGHTA and CDR2 FQGNSA. The CDR3 covers 15 residues. V shed 8 bases, J shed 0 bases, and the junction held 8 bases outside the gene matches. CDR3 DNA sequence: TGTGCCAGCCGCGGGGGAGGGACTAGCACAGATACGCAGTATTTT. Translated: CASRGGGTSTDTQYF.